The source of this TCR beta chain is a study of neoadjuvant anti-PD-1 for oral cavity cancer. Sequenced by immunoSEQ multiplex PCR; TCRdb stores in-frame clones only, minus some. The sample carries 55,000 to 80,000 clones, approximately 82% recorded once. This CDR3 is built from 16 residues. Per the germline V gene, CDR1 is MGHDK and CDR2 is SYGVNS. V was shortened by 1 base and J by 4 bases, with 16 bases between the two germline ends. Stage II-IVA oral cavity squamous cell carcinoma was new and untreated by systemic or radiation therapy. The starting material was PBMCs, obtained before nivolumab (anti-PD-1) treatment. J is TRBJ1-1 and V is TRBV25-1; perhaps TRBD1 as D (6 bases). This TCR came from a person between 40 and 85 years old with oral cavity squamous cell carcinoma. The CDR3 loop is CASSESGTPSRTEAFF. The CDR3 DNA reads as TGTGCCAGCAGTGAATCAGGGACACCCTCGCGCACTGAAGCTTTCTTT.